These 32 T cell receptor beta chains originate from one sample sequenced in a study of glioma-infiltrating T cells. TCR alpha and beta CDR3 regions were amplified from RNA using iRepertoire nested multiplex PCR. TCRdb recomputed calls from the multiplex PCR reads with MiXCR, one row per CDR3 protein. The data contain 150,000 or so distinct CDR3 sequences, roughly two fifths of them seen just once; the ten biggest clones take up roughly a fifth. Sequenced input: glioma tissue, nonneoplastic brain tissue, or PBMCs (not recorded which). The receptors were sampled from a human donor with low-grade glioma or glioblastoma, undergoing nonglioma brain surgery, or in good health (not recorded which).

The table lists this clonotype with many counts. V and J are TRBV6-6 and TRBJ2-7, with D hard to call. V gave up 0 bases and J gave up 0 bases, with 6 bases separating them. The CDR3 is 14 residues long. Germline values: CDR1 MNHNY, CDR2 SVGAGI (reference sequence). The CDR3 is CASSYSSGSYEQYF. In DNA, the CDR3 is TGTGCCAGCAGTTACTCGTCTGGCTCCTACGAGCAGTACTTC.

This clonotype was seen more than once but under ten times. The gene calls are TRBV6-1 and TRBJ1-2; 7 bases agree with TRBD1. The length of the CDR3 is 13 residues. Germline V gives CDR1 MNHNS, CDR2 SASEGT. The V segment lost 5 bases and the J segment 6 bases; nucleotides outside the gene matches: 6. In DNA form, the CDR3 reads TGTGCCAGCAGTTGGGGACAGAACAATGGCTACACCTTC. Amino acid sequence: CASSWGQNNGYTF.

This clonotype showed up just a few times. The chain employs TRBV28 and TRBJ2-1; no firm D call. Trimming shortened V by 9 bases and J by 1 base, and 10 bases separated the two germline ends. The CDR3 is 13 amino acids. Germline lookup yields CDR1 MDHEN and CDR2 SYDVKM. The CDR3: CASVHPSYNEQFF. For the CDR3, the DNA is TGTGCCAGTGTTCATCCTTCCTACAATGAGCAGTTCTTC.

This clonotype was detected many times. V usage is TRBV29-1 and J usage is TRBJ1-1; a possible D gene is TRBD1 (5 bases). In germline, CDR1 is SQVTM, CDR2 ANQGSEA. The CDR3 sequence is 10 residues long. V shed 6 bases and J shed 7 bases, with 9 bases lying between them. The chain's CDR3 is CSVGHFEAFF. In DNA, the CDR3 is TGCAGCGTAGGACATTTTGAAGCTTTCTTT.

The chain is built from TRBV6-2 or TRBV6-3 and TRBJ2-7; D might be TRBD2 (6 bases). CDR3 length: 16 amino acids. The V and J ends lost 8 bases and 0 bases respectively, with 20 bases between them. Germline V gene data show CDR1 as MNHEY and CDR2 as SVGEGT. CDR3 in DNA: TGTGCCAGCTCCATCCCCCATAGCGGTAACTCCTACGAGCAGTACTTC. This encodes CASSIPHSGNSYEQYF.

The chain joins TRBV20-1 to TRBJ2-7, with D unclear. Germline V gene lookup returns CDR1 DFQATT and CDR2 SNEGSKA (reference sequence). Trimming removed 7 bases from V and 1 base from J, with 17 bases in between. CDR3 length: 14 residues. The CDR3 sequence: CSVKIVRRSYEQYF. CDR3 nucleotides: TGCAGTGTAAAGATCGTCAGAAGATCCTACGAGCAGTACTTC.

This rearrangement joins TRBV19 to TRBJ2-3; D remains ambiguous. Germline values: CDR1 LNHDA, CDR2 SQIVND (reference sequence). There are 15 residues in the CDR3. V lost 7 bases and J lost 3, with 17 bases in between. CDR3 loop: CASTSWSGWTDTQYF. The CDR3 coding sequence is TGTGCCAGTACCTCGTGGAGTGGGTGGACAGATACGCAGTATTTT.

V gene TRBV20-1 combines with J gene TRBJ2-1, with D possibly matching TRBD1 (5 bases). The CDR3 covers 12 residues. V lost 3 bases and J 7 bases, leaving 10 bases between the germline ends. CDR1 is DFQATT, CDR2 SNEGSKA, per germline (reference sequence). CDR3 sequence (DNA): TGCAGTGCTAGCAGACAGACGAATGAGCAGTTCTTC. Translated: CSASRQTNEQFF.

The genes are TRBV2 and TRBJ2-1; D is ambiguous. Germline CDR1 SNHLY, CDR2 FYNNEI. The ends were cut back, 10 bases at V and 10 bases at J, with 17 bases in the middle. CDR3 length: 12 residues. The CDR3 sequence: CATEGPRGEQFF. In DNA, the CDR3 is TGTGCCACAGAAGGACCCCGAGGCGAGCAGTTCTTC.

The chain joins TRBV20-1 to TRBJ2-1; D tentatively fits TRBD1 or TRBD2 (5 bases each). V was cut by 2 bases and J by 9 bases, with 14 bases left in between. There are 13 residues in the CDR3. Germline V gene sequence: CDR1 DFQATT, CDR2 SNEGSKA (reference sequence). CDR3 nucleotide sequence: TGCAGTGCTAGAATAGCGACAGACGGTGAGCAGTTCTTC. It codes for CSARIATDGEQFF.

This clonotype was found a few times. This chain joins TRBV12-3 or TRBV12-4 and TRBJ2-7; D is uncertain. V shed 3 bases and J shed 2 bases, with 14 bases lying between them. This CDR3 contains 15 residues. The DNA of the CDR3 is TGTGCCAGCAGTTTTGACGTCGGTGGAACCTACGAGCAGTACTTC. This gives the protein CASSFDVGGTYEQYF.

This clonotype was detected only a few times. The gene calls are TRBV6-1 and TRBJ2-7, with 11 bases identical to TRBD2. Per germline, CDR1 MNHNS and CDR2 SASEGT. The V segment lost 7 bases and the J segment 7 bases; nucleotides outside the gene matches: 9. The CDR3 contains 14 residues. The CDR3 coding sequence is TGTGCCAGCACCAACCGACTAGCGGGACAAGAGCAGTACTTC. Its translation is CASTNRLAGQEQYF.

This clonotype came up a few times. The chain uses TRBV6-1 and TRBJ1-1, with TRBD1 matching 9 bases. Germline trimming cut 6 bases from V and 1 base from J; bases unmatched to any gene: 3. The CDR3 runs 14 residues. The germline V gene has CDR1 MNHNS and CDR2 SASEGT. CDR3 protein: CASSRDRENTEAFF. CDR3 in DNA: TGTGCCAGCAGCCGGGACAGGGAGAACACTGAAGCTTTCTTT.

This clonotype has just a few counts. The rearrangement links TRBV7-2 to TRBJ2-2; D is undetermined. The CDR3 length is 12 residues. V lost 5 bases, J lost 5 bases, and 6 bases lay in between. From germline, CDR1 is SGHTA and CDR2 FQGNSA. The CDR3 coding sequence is TGTGCCAGCAGCCCTTATACCGGGGAGCTGTTTTTT. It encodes CASSPYTGELFF.

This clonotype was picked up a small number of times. The DNA of the CDR3 is TGTGCCAGCAGTATAGGGACAGGGGGTGGCTACACCTTC. Translated, it gives CASSIGTGGGYTF. The rearrangement links TRBV2 to TRBJ1-2; TRBD1 aligns across 11 bases. This CDR3 contains 13 residues. V was pared by 5 bases and J by 7 bases, with 3 bases of the junction left unmatched. Germline CDR1 is SNHLY and CDR2 is FYNNEI.

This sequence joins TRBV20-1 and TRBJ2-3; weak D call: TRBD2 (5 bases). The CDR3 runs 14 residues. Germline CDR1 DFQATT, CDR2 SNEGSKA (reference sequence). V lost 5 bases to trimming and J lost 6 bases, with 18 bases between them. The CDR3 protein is CSADRTERSDTQYF. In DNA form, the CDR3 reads TGCAGTGCTGACCGGACTGAGAGATCGGATACGCAGTATTTT.

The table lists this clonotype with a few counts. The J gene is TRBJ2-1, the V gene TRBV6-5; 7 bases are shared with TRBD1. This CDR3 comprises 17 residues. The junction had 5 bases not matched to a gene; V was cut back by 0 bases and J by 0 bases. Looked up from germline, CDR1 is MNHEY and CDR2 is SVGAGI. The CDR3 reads CASSYSGQWSSYNEQFF. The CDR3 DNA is TGTGCCAGCAGTTACTCGGGACAGTGGAGCTCCTACAATGAGCAGTTCTTC.

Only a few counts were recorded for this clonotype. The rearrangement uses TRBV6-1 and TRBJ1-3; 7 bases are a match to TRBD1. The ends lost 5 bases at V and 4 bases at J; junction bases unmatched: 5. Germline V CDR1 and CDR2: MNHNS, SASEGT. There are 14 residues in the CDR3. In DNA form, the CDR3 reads TGTGCCAGCAGTCGCGGGACAGCCGGAAACACCATATATTTT. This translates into CASSRGTAGNTIYF.

The CDR3 protein is CASSLRASAYYNEQFF. The CDR3 bases are TGTGCCAGCAGCTTGCGGGCTAGCGCTTACTACAATGAGCAGTTCTTC. The chain carries TRBV7-2 and TRBJ2-1; tentatively, D is TRBD2 (6 bases). Germline V gene data show CDR1 as SGHTA and CDR2 as FQGNSA. The CDR3 contains 16 residues. The germline V and J ends were trimmed by 3 bases and 3 bases, with 15 bases remaining between them.

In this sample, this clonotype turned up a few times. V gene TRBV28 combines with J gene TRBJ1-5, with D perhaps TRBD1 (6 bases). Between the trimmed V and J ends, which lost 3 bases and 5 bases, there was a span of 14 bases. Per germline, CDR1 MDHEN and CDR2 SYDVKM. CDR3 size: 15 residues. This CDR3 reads CASSLGLQGYQPQHF. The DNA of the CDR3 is TGTGCCAGCAGTTTGGGCTTACAGGGTTATCAGCCCCAGCATTTT.

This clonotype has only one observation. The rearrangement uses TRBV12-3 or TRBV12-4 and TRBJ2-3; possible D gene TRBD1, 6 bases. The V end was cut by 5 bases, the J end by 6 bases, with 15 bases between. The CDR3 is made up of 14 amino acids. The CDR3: CASSRDTLVDTQYF. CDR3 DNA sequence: TGTGCCAGCAGTCGGGACACTTTAGTGGATACGCAGTATTTT.

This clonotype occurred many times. CDR3 nucleotides: TGTGCCAGCAGTTCCTCCGGGACAGGGTTACTGCCAAACACCATATATTTT. Translation gives CASSSSGTGLLPNTIYF. The chain couples TRBV6-1 to TRBJ1-3; 9 positions match TRBD1. V gave up 5 bases and J gave up 6 bases; unmatched junction bases: 14. The length of the CDR3 is 17 residues. In germline, CDR1 is MNHNS, CDR2 SASEGT.

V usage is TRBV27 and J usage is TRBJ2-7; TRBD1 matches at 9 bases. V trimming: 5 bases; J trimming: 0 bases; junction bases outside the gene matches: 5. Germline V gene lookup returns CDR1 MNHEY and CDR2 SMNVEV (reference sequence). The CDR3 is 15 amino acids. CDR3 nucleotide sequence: TGTGCCAGCAGTCTTACGGGACAGGGCTCCTACGAGCAGTACTTC. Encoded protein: CASSLTGQGSYEQYF.

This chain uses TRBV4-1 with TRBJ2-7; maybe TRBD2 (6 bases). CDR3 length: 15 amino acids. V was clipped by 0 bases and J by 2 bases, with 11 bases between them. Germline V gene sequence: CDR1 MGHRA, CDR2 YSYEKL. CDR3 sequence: CASSQDGGLTYEQYF. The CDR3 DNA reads TGCGCCAGCAGCCAAGATGGGGGACTTACCTACGAGCAGTACTTC.

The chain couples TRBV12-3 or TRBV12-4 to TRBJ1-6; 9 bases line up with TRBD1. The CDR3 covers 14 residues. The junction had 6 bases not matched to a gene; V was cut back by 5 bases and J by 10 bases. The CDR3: CASSLWDRESPLHF. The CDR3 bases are TGTGCCAGCAGTCTATGGGACAGGGAATCACCCCTCCACTTT.

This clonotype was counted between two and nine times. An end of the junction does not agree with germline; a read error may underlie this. The CDR3 DNA follows: TGTGCCACCAGCAGTCGGCGGGGGAGCTCCTACAATGAGAAGTTCTTC. It encodes CATSSRRGSSYNEKFF. J is TRBJ2-1 and V is TRBV15; 7 bases align to TRBD2. This CDR3 has 16 residues. CDR1 is LNHNV and CDR2 is YYDKDF in the germline V gene (reference sequence).

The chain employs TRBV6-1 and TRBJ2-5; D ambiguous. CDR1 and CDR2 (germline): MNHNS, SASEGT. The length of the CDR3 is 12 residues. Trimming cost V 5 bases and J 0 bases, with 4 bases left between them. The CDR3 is CASSTYQETQYF. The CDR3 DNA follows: TGTGCCAGCAGTACGTACCAAGAGACCCAGTACTTC.

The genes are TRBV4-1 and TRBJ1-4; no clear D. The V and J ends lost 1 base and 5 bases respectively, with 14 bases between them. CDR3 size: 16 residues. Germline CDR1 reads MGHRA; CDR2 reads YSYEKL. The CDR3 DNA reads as TGCGCCAGCAGCCAAGGTCACGGCGTCGAAAATGAAAAACTGTTTTTT. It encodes CASSQGHGVENEKLFF.

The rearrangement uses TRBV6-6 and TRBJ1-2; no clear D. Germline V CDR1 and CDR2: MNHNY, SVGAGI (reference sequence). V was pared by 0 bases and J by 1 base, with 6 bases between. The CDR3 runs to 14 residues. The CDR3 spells CASSYSGFNYGYTF. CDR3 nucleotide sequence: TGTGCCAGCAGTTACTCAGGATTTAACTATGGCTACACCTTC.

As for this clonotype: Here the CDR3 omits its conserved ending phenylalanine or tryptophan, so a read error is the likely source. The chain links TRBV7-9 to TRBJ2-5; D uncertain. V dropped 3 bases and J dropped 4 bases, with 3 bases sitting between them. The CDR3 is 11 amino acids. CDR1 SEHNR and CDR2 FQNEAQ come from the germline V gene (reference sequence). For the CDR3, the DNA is TGTGCCAGCAGCTTTTTAGAGACCCAGTACTTG. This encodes CASSFLETQYL.

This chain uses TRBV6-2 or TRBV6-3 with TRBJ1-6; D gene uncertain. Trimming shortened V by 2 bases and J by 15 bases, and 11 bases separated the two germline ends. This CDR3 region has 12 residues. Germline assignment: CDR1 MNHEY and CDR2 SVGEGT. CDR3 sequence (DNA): TGTGCCAGCAGTTACAACTCACCCTTCCTCCACTTT. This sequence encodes CASSYNSPFLHF.

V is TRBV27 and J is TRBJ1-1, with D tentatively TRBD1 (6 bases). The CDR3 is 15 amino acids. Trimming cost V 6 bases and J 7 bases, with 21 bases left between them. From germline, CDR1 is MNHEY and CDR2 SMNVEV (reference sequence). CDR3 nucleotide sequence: TGTGCCAGCAGGGAACTGATTTACAGGGCTGGTGAAGCTTTCTTT. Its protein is CASRELIYRAGEAFF.